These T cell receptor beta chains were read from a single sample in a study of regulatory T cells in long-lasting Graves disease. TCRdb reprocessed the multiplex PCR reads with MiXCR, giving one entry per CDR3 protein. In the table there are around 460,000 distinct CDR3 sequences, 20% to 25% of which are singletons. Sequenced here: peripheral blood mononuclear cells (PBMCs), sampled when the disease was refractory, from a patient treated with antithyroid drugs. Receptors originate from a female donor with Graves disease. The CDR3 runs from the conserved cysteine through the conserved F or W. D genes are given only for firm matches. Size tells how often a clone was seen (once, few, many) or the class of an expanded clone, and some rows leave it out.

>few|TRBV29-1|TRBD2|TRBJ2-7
CSAVGLAGPYEQYF
TGCAGCGCTGTCGGACTAGCGGGACCGTACGAGCAGTACTTC
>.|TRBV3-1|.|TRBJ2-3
CASSQSGSPTDTQYF
TGTGCCAGCAGCCAAAGTGGCTCCCCCACAGATACGCAGTATTTT
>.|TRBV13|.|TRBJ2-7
CASSLREGSFSYEQYF
TGTGCCAGCAGCTTAAGAGAGGGGAGCTTCTCCTACGAGCAGTACTTC
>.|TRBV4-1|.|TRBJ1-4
CASSQPPRTDRNEKLFF
TGCGCCAGCAGCCAGCCCCCCAGGACGGACCGAAATGAAAAACTGTTTTTT
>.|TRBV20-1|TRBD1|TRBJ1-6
CSAREGAGTANSPLHF
TGCAGTGCTAGAGAGGGCGCCGGGACAGCCAATTCACCCCTCCACTTT
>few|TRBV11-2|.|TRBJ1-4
CASSLRARDTGAKRTNEKLFF
TGTGCCAGCAGCTTAAGGGCCCGGGACACCGGTGCCAAGAGGACTAATGAAAAACTGTTTTTT
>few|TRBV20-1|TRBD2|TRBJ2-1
CSAPSWRGSSYNEQFF
TGCAGTGCCCCGAGCTGGCGGGGGAGCTCCTACAATGAGCAGTTCTTC
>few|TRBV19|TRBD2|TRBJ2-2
CASSYERERLTGELFF
TGTGCCAGTAGTTATGAGCGGGAGAGACTCACCGGGGAGCTGTTTTTT
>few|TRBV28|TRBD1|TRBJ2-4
CASSRTGGSGIQYF
TGTGCCAGCAGTCGGACAGGGGGCAGTGGCATTCAGTACTTC
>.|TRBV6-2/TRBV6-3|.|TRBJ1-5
CASSYQGLVGQPQHF
TGTGCCAGCAGTTATCAGGGGCTGGTCGGTCAGCCCCAGCATTTT
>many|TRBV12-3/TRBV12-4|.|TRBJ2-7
CASSPAGLEDEQYF
TGTGCCAGCAGTCCCGCTGGGTTGGAAGACGAGCAGTACTTC
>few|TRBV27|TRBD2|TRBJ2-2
CASSPRTSGIGELFF
TGTGCCAGCAGTCCACGGACTAGCGGGATCGGGGAGCTGTTTTTT
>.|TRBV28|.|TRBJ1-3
CASSLDSPGNTIYF
TGTGCCAGCAGTTTAGACTCCCCTGGAAACACCATATATTTT
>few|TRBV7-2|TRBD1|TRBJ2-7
CASSWGQNYEQYF
TGTGCCAGCAGCTGGGGACAGAACTACGAGCAGTACTTC
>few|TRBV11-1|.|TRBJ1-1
CASSLASGVTNTEAFF
TGTGCCAGCAGCTTAGCGAGTGGGGTCACGAACACTGAAGCTTTCTTT
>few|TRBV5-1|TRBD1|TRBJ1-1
CASGGQGSAFF
TGCGCCAGCGGGGGACAGGGGAGCGCTTTCTTT
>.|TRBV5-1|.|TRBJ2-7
CASSLEGGSQPYEQYF
TGCGCCAGCAGCTTGGAGGGCGGGTCCCAACCCTACGAGCAGTACTTC
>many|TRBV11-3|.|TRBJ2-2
CASSAAGQGYTGELFF
TGTGCCAGCAGCGCAGCCGGGCAGGGGTACACCGGGGAGCTGTTTTTT
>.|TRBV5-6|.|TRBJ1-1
CASSQTGTTDEAFF
TGTGCCAGCAGCCAGACCGGGACTACCGATGAAGCTTTCTTT
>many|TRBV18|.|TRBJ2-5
CASSPEETQYF
TGTGCCAGCAGCCCCGAAGAGACCCAGTACTTC
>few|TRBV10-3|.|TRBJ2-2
CAISDGILNTGELFF
TGTGCCATCTCAGACGGGATTCTAAACACCGGGGAGCTGTTTTTT
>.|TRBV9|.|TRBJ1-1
CASSEPSGGEDTEAFF
TGTGCCAGCAGCGAGCCATCCGGGGGGGAGGACACTGAAGCTTTCTTT
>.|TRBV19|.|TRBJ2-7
CASSIDLAAPADEQYF
TGTGCCAGTAGTATAGATCTGGCGGCCCCTGCCGACGAGCAGTACTTC
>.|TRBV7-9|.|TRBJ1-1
CASSPTGAFF
TGTGCCAGCAGCCCTACGGGAGCTTTCTTT
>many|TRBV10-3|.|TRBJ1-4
CAIASGTGSEKLFF
TGTGCCATCGCCTCCGGGACTGGGTCAGAAAAACTGTTTTTT
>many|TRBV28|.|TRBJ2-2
CASSDRGTGELFF
TGTGCCAGCAGTGACCGGGGGACCGGGGAGCTGTTTTTT
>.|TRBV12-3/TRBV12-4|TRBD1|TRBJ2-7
CASRKRTGVAYEQYF
TGTGCCAGCAGGAAAAGGACAGGGGTGGCGTACGAGCAGTACTTC
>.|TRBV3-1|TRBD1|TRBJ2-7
CASSRLQGGYEQYF
TGTGCCAGCAGCCGCCTACAGGGGGGATACGAGCAGTACTTC
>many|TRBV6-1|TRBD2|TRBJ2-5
CASSNWGLASRRQETQYF
TGTGCCAGCAGCAACTGGGGACTAGCGAGCCGGAGGCAGGAGACCCAGTACTTC
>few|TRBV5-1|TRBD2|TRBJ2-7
CASSAAASGLGGPYEQYF
TGCGCCAGCAGCGCCGCGGCTAGCGGGTTGGGGGGACCCTACGAGCAGTACTTC
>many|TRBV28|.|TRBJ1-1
CASSLPGGVAGNTEAFF
TGTGCCAGCAGTCTCCCGGGGGGTGTAGCGGGGAACACTGAAGCTTTCTTT
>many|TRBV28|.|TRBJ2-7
CASSFVAGSLGQYF
TGTGCCAGCAGTTTTGTTGCGGGCTCTCTTGGGCAGTACTTC
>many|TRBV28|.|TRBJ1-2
CASNTPWGADGYTF
TGTGCCAGCAACACCCCGTGGGGGGCTGACGGCTACACCTTC
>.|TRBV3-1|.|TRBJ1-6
CASSRLGGYNSPLHF
TGTGCCAGCAGCCGCCTTGGGGGATATAATTCACCCCTCCACTTT
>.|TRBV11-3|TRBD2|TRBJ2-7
CASSSWLLAGVSNEQYF
TGTGCCAGCAGCTCTTGGCTACTAGCGGGAGTCTCCAACGAGCAGTACTTC
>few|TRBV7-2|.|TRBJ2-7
CASSLGTVAYEQYF
TGTGCCAGCAGCTTGGGGACCGTCGCCTACGAGCAGTACTTC
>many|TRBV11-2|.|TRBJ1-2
CASSLLGTGGYTF
TGTGCCAGCAGCCTCCTCGGGACTGGGGGCTACACCTTC
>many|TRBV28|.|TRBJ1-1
CASSLAPGGGENTEAFF
TGTGCCAGCAGTTTGGCCCCCGGGGGTGGGGAGAACACTGAAGCTTTCTTT
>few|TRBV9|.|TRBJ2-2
CASTPDLTGELFF
TGTGCCAGCACCCCGGACCTCACCGGGGAGCTGTTTTTT
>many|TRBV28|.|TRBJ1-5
CASKLPGEQPQHF
TGTGCCAGCAAACTACCAGGGGAACAGCCCCAGCATTTT
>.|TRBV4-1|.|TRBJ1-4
CASSQGPVTNEKLFF
TGCGCCAGCAGCCAAGGACCTGTGACTAATGAAAAACTGTTTTTT
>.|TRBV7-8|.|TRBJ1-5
CASSPRGASNQPQHF
TGTGCCAGCAGCCCCCGGGGGGCAAGCAATCAGCCCCAGCATTTT
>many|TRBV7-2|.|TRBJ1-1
CASSLAGGEAFF
TGTGCCAGCAGCTTAGCGGGCGGTGAAGCTTTCTTT
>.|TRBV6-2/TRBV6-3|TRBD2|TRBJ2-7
CVSSYSPWEGSYEQYF
TGTGTCAGCAGTTACTCGCCCTGGGAGGGATCCTACGAGCAGTACTTC